This T cell receptor (beta chain) was identified in a study of beta chain features in type 1 diabetes (dated by TCRdb to about 2018). Turning to the overall study: No differences in mean age, gender distribution, total cell number or subset yield were found between patients and healthy donors. A total of 100 million to 110 million sorted cells were examined across all samples, and a strong correlation was observed between cell number per subset and RNA yield. The study compared the TCRB repertoires of sorted circulating CD4+ T cell subsets in recently diagnosed type 1 diabetes patients with those in matched healthy donors. Regulatory and stem cell-like memory subsets were isolated from only 8 patients and roughly 8 healthy donors, whereas naive and central memory subsets came from all 30 or so donors.

The junction carries 11 bases between V and J, which are trimmed by 0 bases and 2 bases respectively. Taken from the germline V gene, the CDR1 and CDR2 loops are SGHVS and FQNEAQ. Including the terminal cysteine and phenylalanine, the CDR3 comprises 15 residues. Solely the CDR3 DNA is kept, with 45 bases framed from the first base. Results the study describes overall, beyond this receptor: PCR may preferentially amplify shorter templates, but because patient and control samples were amplified and corrected together, any resulting skew would affect both groups equally. At VDJ recombination sites, patients with type 1 diabetes made fewer insertions and deleted more nucleotides, a pattern implying thymic rearrangement abnormalities. Because the HLA sub-analyses included only small numbers of individuals, any influence of HLA type on TCRB rearrangement was left unresolved. Because cDNA rather than genomic DNA was sequenced, highly expressing activated cells could have been over-represented, although no difference in activation and CD3 levels was found between groups. In all four CD4+ subsets, TCRB CDR3 length was moderately but significantly shorter in type 1 diabetes patients. The naive, central memory and regulatory TCRB repertoires appeared to resemble one another more closely among patients than among healthy donors.

The entire isolated RNA was reverse transcribed using the High Capacity cDNA Reverse Transcription Kit, and thus expressed TCRB transcripts were sequenced. Deep immunoSEQ sequencing was performed on naive, central memory and regulatory T cell samples, with an average of around 3.5 million total reads per sample. After sorted cells were lysed in RLT buffer, RNA was extracted with DNase-treated RNeasy Micro or Mini kits, with the choice depending on cell number. To prevent cross-contamination, every cell subset was processed on its own, while patient and healthy donor samples were processed together. TCRB sequences were amplified from cDNA with the immunoSEQ multiplex PCR, producing 87-bp fragments spanning the CDR3 region. Sequencing of the amplicons was done on the Illumina HiSeq platform. Turning to the authors' computational methods: Synthetic template baselines were used to correct PCR bias computationally, reads within Hamming distance 2 were collapsed together, and singletons that could not be merged were discarded. Reads were aligned to IMGT to assign V, D and J genes, CDR3 length, and insertions or deletions at six rearrangement sites. Within each subset, clonotype counts were normalized to sorted cell number, and only after that were true diversity and Gini coefficients computed with the tcR R package. Repertoire sharing was quantified using the overlap coefficient calculated on TCRB nucleotide sequences. TCRdb stores this immuneACCESS table with in-frame sequences only. Part of the clones is absent; in the studies checked, under half of the shortfall reflects unresolved V genes, and no reason is known for the rest. That table furnishes V, J and clone size, whereas the DNA furnished D and trimming. The sample includes under 150,000 clones, with about 10% observed a single time. In total, the top ten clones hold around 0.7% of the sample.

From each donor, a single peripheral blood sample of roughly 0.11 L on average was drawn into heparinised tubes. Using a panel that included CD45RO, CCR7, CD25, CD127, CD95 and CD27, naive, central memory, regulatory and stem cell-like memory CD4+ T cells were sorted on a BD FACSAria II. Purity was above 95% for every sorted population. Right away, PBMCs were isolated by Lymphoprep density gradient centrifugation and were stained directly, with no culture step. Samples were stained and sorted in pairs, with one healthy donor and one patient per experiment, so that batch effects were minimized. This clone was observed a few times. Its target antigen remains unknown. The input lacks base qualities; no much larger clone sits a single base away.

The chain joins TRBV7-8 to TRBJ2-7, and TRBD2 may be the D gene, going by 5 matching bases. This TCR was recovered from a man under 40 with type 1 diabetes. The material sequenced was central memory CD4+ T cells from blood. In nucleotide form, the sequence is TGTGCCAGCAGCTTAGCGGGGAGAGAGGCCTACGAGCAGTACTTC. Translated, it gives CASSLAGREAYEQYF. When the CDR3 is completed using the reference TRBV7-8 and TRBJ2-7 genes on either side, the full variable domain is GAGVSQSPRYKVAKRGQDVALRCDPISGHVSLFWYQQALGQGPEFLTYFQNEAQLDKSGLPSDRFFAERPEGSVSTLKIQRTQQEDSAVYLCASSLAGREAYEQYFGPGTRLTVT.